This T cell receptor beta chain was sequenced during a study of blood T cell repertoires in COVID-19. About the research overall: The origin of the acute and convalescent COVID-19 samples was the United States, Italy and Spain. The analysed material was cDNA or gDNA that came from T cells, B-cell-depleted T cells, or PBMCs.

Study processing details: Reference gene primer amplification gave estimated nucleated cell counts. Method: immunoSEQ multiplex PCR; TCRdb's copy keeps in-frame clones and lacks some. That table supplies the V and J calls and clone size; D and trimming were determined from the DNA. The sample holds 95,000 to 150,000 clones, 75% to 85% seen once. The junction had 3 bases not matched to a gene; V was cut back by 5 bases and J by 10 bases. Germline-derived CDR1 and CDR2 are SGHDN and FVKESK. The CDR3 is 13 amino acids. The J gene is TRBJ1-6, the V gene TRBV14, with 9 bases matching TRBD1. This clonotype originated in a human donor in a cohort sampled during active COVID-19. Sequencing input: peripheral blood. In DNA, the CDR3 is TGTGCCAGCAGCTGGACAGGGGAGTCACCCCTCCACTTT. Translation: CASSWTGESPLHF.